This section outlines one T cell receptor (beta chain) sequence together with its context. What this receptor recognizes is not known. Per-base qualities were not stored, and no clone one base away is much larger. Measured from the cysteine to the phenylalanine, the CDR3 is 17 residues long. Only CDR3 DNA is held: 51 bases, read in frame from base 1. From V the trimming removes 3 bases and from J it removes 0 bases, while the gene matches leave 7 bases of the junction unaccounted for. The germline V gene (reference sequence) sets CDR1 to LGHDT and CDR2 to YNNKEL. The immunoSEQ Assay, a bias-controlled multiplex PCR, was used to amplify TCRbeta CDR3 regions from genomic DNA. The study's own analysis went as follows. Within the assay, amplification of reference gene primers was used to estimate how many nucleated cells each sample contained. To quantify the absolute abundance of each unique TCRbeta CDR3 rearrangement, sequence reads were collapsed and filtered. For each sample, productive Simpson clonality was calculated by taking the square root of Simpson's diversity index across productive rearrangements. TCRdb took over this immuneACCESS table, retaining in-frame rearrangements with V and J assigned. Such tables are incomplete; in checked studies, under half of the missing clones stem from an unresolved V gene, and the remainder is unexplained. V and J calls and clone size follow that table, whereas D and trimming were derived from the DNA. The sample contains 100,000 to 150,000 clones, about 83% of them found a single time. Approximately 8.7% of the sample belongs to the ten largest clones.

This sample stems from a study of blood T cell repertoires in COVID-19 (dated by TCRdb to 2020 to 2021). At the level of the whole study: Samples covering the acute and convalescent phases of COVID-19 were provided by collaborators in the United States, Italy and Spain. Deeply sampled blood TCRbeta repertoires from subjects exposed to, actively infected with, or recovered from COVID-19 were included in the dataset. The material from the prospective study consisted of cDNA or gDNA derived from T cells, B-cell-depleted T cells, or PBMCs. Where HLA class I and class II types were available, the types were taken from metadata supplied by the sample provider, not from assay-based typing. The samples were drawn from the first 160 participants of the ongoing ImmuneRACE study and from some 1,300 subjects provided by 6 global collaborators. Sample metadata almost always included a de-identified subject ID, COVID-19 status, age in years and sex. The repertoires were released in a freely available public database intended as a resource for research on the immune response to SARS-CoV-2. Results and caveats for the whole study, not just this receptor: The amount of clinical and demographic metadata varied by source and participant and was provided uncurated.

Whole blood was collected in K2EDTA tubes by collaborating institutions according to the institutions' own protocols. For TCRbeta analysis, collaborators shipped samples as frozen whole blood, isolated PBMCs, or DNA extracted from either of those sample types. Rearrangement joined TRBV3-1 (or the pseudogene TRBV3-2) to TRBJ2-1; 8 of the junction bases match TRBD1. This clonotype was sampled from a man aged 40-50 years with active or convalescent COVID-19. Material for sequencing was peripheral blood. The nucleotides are TGTGCCAGCAGCCACTGGACAGGGTCCAGCTCCTACAATGAGCAGTTCTTC. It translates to CASSHWTGSSSYNEQFF.